Listed here are 3 T cell receptor beta chains from one sample, sequenced in a study of blood T cell repertoires in COVID-19 (dated by TCRdb to between 2020 and 2021). Libraries were prepared through the immunoSEQ multiplex PCR assay. Drawn from immuneACCESS, this table holds only the in-frame rearrangements with V and J called that TCRdb kept. Clones are partly lost; checked studies trace under half to an unresolved V gene and leave the rest unexplained. The sample table shows roughly 100,000 clones, and over 70% are seen once. Jointly, the top ten make up 3.5% to 5% of the sample. Source material: peripheral blood. These receptors were taken from a man aged 60 to 75 with acute or convalescent COVID-19.

This chain uses TRBV5-6 with TRBJ2-2; possibly TRBD1 for D (6 bases). Trimming removed 2 bases from V and 4 bases from J, with 9 bases in between. CDR3 size: 14 residues. Germline lookup yields CDR1 SGHDT and CDR2 YYEEEE. CDR3 sequence reads: CASSLETGTGELFF. CDR3 nucleotides: TGTGCCAGCAGCTTAGAGACAGGCACCGGGGAGCTGTTTTTT.

V and J are TRBV30 and TRBJ1-1; TRBD1 aligns across 7 bases. Trimming cost V 1 base and J 5 bases; bases outside gene matches: 7. Germline CDR1 reads GTSNPN; CDR2 reads SVGIG (reference sequence). This CDR3 contains 14 residues. CDR3 amino acids: CAWSGLTGVTEAFF. The CDR3 region has the DNA TGTGCCTGGAGTGGCCTTACAGGGGTTACTGAAGCTTTCTTT.

The rearrangement links TRBV4-3 to TRBJ2-1; 8 nucleotides align to TRBD2. The V segment lost 1 base and the J segment 4 bases; nucleotides outside the gene matches: 0. The CDR3 is made up of 14 amino acids. The V gene's germline CDR1 is LGHNA and CDR2 YSLEER. The chain's CDR3 is CASSQAGGYNEQFF. CDR3 bases: TGCGCCAGCAGCCAAGCGGGAGGGTACAATGAGCAGTTCTTC.